These 25 T cell receptor beta chains were sequenced from one sample in a study of cytomegalovirus exposure and HLA in healthy donors. 13 Jbeta primers and 60 Vbeta primers were used for the PCR. TCRdb's table, derived via immunoSEQ multiplex PCR, lists solely in-frame clones and lacks some. Of a few hundred thousand clones in the sample, approximately 79% were seen once. The material sequenced was PBMCs. The receptors derive from a man aged 18 to 29 in good health and CMV-seronegative.

The table lists this clone with a count of one. The chain combines TRBV10-3 with TRBJ2-5; 13 bases are a match to TRBD2. V dropped 11 bases and J dropped 1; count of bases not matched to a gene: 4. Germline assignment: CDR1 ENHRY and CDR2 SYGVKD. The CDR3 length is 14 residues. The CDR3, as DNA: TGTGCCTCCAGGACTAGCGGGAGCCAAGAGACCCAGTACTTC. This translates into CASRTSGSQETQYF.

The V call is TRBV6-5, the J call TRBJ1-5, with D unresolved. CDR3 length: 14 residues. Germline loops: CDR1 MNHEY, CDR2 SVGAGI. V was cut by 7 bases and J by 1 base, with 11 bases left in between. This chain's CDR3 is CASKPSGSNQPQHF. CDR3 in DNA: TGTGCCAGCAAACCATCGGGGAGCAATCAGCCCCAGCATTTT.

The rearrangement uses TRBV7-3 and TRBJ2-1; possible D gene TRBD2, 6 bases. The CDR3 is 18 residues long. Per germline, CDR1 SGHTA and CDR2 FQGTGA. V gave up 2 bases and J gave up 4 bases, with 21 bases separating them. The CDR3 sequence is CASSLWATRELGYNEQFF. CDR3 sequence (DNA): TGTGCCAGCAGCTTATGGGCGACCCGGGAGTTAGGTTACAATGAGCAGTTCTTC.

The V gene is TRBV5-1, the J gene TRBJ2-3, with 8 bases lining up with TRBD2. Losses at the gene ends were 4 bases for V and 3 bases for J; bases not matched to a gene: 7. Germline loops: CDR1 SGHRS, CDR2 YFSETQ. CDR3 size: 15 residues. CDR3 region: CASSLRGVRTDTQYF. The DNA for the CDR3 is TGCGCCAGCAGCCTGCGGGGGGTTCGAACAGATACGCAGTATTTT.

The chain has TRBV19 and TRBJ2-6, with 9 bases matching TRBD1. This CDR3 contains 16 residues. V lost 5 bases, J lost 2 bases, and 4 bases stayed unmatched. CDR1 and CDR2 from the germline V gene are LNHDA and SQIVND (reference sequence). CDR3 protein: CASSPTGGAGANVLTF. The CDR3 bases are TGTGCCAGTAGTCCAACAGGGGGCGCTGGGGCCAACGTCCTGACTTTC. The variable domain in full, with the rest retrieved from reference TRBV19 and TRBJ2-6, is DGGITQSPKYLFRKEGQNVTLSCEQNLNHDAMYWYRQDPGQGLRLIYYSQIVNDFQKGDIAEGYSVSREKKESFPLTVTSAQKNPTAFYLCASSPTGGAGANVLTFGAGSRLTVL.

The gene calls are TRBV6-5 and TRBJ1-4, with 7 bases aligning to TRBD1. The germline CDR1 and CDR2 sequences are MNHEY and SVGAGI. There are 13 residues in the CDR3. The V segment lost 8 bases and the J segment 4 bases; nucleotides outside the gene matches: 4. The CDR3 DNA reads TGTGCCAGCGCGGGACAGTATAATGAAAAACTGTTTTTT. The encoded protein is CASAGQYNEKLFF.

V usage is TRBV11-2 and J usage is TRBJ2-5; a possible D gene is TRBD1 (5 bases). In germline, CDR1 is SGHAT, CDR2 FQNNGV. The CDR3 is made up of 11 amino acids. The V end was cut by 5 bases, the J end by 5 bases, with 6 bases between. CDR3 nucleotide sequence: TGTGCCAGCAGCAAGGGGGAGACCCAGTACTTC. This translates into CASSKGETQYF.

This clone showed up just a few times. The gene calls are TRBV2 and TRBJ1-1; the D gene is possibly TRBD1 (6 bases). The CDR3 loop spans 15 amino acids. V was clipped by 1 base and J by 4 bases, with 13 bases between them. The germline gives CDR1 SNHLY, CDR2 FYNNEI. The CDR3 DNA is TGTGCCAGCAGTGAAGGGAAGGGGGGGAGCACTGAAGCTTTCTTT. Translating gives CASSEGKGGSTEAFF.

V is TRBV7-3 and J is TRBJ1-1, with D possibly TRBD1 on 5 matching bases. V lost 1 base, J lost 10 bases, and 16 bases lay in between. CDR1 and CDR2 from the germline V gene are SGHTA and FQGTGA. This CDR3 has 14 amino acids. The CDR3 DNA sequence: TGTGCCAGCAGCTTAATGGCGGGGGAGGGAGTAGCTTTCTTT. Translating gives CASSLMAGEGVAFF.

This clone has a handful of counts. The V call is TRBV6-1, the J call TRBJ2-7; a possible D gene is TRBD2 (6 bases). Germline values: CDR1 MNHNS, CDR2 SASEGT. Trimming removed 2 bases at V and 6 bases at J, with 11 bases between. The CDR3 extends over 13 amino acids. In DNA form, the CDR3 reads TGTGCCAGCAGTGAAAGACTGGGGGGCGAGCAGTACTTC. Protein product: CASSERLGGEQYF.

This rearrangement joins TRBV2 to TRBJ1-2, with 7 nucleotides matching TRBD1. The trim removed 5 bases at V and 8 bases at J, leaving 5 bases unmatched. The CDR3 spans 12 residues. Germline V gives CDR1 SNHLY, CDR2 FYNNEI. CDR3 nucleotide sequence: TGTGCCAGCAGTTTGGGACAGCCCGGCTACACCTTC. This codes for CASSLGQPGYTF.

V and J are TRBV11-2 and TRBJ2-5; 7 nucleotides match TRBD1. V dropped 3 bases and J dropped 4; count of bases not matched to a gene: 8. The CDR3 extends over 15 amino acids. Per germline, CDR1 SGHAT and CDR2 FQNNGV. In DNA, the CDR3 is TGTGCCAGCAGCTTTTCAGGGGGATCGGGAGAGACCCAGTACTTC. Amino acids: CASSFSGGSGETQYF.

V and J are TRBV28 and TRBJ2-5, with 8 positions matching TRBD2. The DNA end is more similar to TRBJ2-7, so the J call may be wrong. In germline, CDR1 is MDHEN, CDR2 SYDVKM. The CDR3 is 15 amino acids. CDR3 loop: CASSEIGGGSHEQYF. Written as DNA, the CDR3 is TGTGCCAGCAGTGAAATCGGGGGGGGGTCCCACGAGCAGTACTTC.

The gene calls are TRBV5-6 and TRBJ2-3; a possible D gene is TRBD2 (7 bases). Germline V gene sequence: CDR1 SGHDT, CDR2 YYEEEE. Trimming took off 3 bases at V and 2 bases at J, with 25 bases between the two ends. The length of the CDR3 is 19 residues. The CDR3 loop is CASSSYRGAITSFTDTQYF. In nucleotides, the CDR3 is TGTGCCAGCAGCTCTTATCGGGGGGCCATAACATCATTCACAGATACGCAGTATTTT.

This clone was seen more than once but under ten times. This chain uses TRBV6-5 with TRBJ1-1; the match to TRBD1 covers 8 bases. The CDR3 runs to 14 residues. Germline V CDR1 and CDR2: MNHEY, SVGAGI. V shed 2 bases and J 4 bases; nucleotides not matched to a gene: 3. CDR3 protein: CASSYRTGGTEAFF. The CDR3 DNA reads TGTGCCAGCAGTTACCGAACAGGGGGCACTGAAGCTTTCTTT.

This clone has more than one count but fewer than ten. The V call is TRBV5-4, the J call TRBJ2-7; TRBD1 is a possible D gene (5 bases). V was pared by 3 bases and J by 6 bases, with 16 bases between. CDR1 and CDR2 from the germline V gene are SGHNT and YYREEE (reference sequence). The CDR3 extends over 14 amino acids. Here the CDR3 DNA reads TGTGCCAGCAGCTCCCTGGAGACAGAAGGCGAGCAGTACTTC. It codes for CASSSLETEGEQYF.

This chain joins TRBV7-9 and TRBJ2-5, with D unclear. Deletions cut 6 bases from V and 2 bases from J, with 13 bases between. Germline assignment: CDR1 SEHNR and CDR2 FQNEAQ (reference sequence). The CDR3 contains 14 residues. CDR3 sequence (DNA): TGTGCCAGCAGTCCTGACAACTCACAAGAGACCCAGTACTTC. It yields the protein CASSPDNSQETQYF.

The count of this clone is one. The rearrangement joins TRBV7-9 to TRBJ2-7, with TRBD2 matching 7 bases. Per germline, CDR1 SEHNR and CDR2 FQNEAQ (reference sequence). Unmatched junction bases numbered 5, after V lost 11 bases and J lost 4 bases. The CDR3 covers 11 residues. CDR3 DNA sequence: TGTGCCTCCGGGAGGTATTACGAGCAGTACTTC. This sequence encodes CASGRYYEQYF.

This rearrangement joins TRBV6-4 to TRBJ2-3; 9 nucleotides align to TRBD1. Trimming at V came to 2 bases and at J to 1 base, leaving 4 bases not matched to a gene. The CDR3 loop spans 16 amino acids. Germline V gene data show CDR1 as MRHNA and CDR2 as SNTAGT. CDR3 in DNA: TGTGCCAGCAGTGACGGGACAGGGCAGGGCACAGATACGCAGTATTTT. Translation gives CASSDGTGQGTDTQYF.

J is TRBJ2-3 and V is TRBV30; 7 bases map to TRBD2. CDR1 GTSNPN and CDR2 SVGIG come from the germline V gene (reference sequence). This CDR3 region has 15 residues. The V and J ends lost 2 bases and 2 bases, in that order; junction bases with no gene match: 7. The CDR3 DNA sequence: TGTGCCTGGAGTAGGCTAGCGGACAACACAGATACGCAGTATTTT. Translating it yields CAWSRLADNTDTQYF.

The J gene is TRBJ2-3, the V gene TRBV5-1; D is unclear. Trimming cost V 8 bases and J 1 base, with 8 bases left between them. The CDR3 runs 12 residues. Germline CDR1 and CDR2: SGHRS and YFSETQ. CDR3 in amino acids: CASADGTDTQYF. The CDR3, as DNA: TGCGCCAGTGCGGATGGCACAGATACGCAGTATTTT.

This chain joins TRBV28 and TRBJ2-7; 9 bases match TRBD2. The germline gives CDR1 MDHEN, CDR2 SYDVKM. CDR3 length equals 15 residues. The V and J ends lost 2 bases and 6 bases, in that order; junction bases with no gene match: 8. CDR3 region: CASSLDPGLASEQYF. Written as DNA, the CDR3 is TGTGCCAGCAGTTTAGACCCGGGACTAGCTTCCGAGCAGTACTTC.

The rearrangement uses TRBV2 and TRBJ1-4, with D possibly TRBD1 on 6 matching bases. The CDR3 loop spans 15 amino acids. Per the germline V gene, CDR1 is SNHLY and CDR2 is FYNNEI. Trimming stripped 7 bases from V and 7 bases from J, with 19 bases between. The CDR3: CASTGGRILGEKLFF. The CDR3 coding sequence is TGTGCCAGCACGGGGGGGCGGATCCTTGGTGAAAAACTGTTTTTT.

The rearrangement joins TRBV18 to TRBJ2-3, with 7 bases identical to TRBD1. This CDR3 is built from 14 residues. CDR1 is KGHSH, CDR2 LQKENI, per germline. The trim removed 3 bases at V and 4 bases at J, leaving 4 bases unmatched. The CDR3 region has the DNA TGTGCCAGCTCACCGAGAGACAGGGCAGATACGCAGTATTTT. It specifies CASSPRDRADTQYF.

The rearrangement joins TRBV9 to TRBJ2-1; the D gene is possibly TRBD2 (5 bases). In germline, CDR1 is SGDLS, CDR2 YYNGEE. V was cut by 4 bases and J by 9 bases, with 8 bases left in between. The CDR3 covers 11 residues. The CDR3 DNA reads TGTGCCAGCAGCCGAGGGAGTGAGCAGTTCTTC. It specifies CASSRGSEQFF.